The sequence of this T cell receptor beta chain was determined in a study of immune evolution from preneoplasia to lung adenocarcinoma. The method was immunoSEQ multiplex PCR; TCRdb's version includes in-frame clones alone and lacks a portion of them. The sample consists of just over 6,000 clones, 70% to 80% of them appearing once. Study-wide results and limits: Later-stage lesions seemingly showed higher T cell density and diversity than normal lung.

Comment on this clone: The antigen remains unidentified.

V shed 2 bases and J 9 bases; nucleotides not matched to a gene: 4. Germline loops: CDR1 ENHRY, CDR2 SYGVKD. The CDR3 is made up of 16 amino acids. The specimen was FFPE minimally invasive lung adenocarcinoma tissue. The chain carries TRBV10-3 and TRBJ2-1; TRBD2 matches 16 bases. This TCR came from a person aged 50 to 70 with lung adenocarcinoma. CDR3 sequence: CAISEPGTSGGVEQFF. CDR3 in DNA: TGTGCCATCAGTGAGCCCGGGACTAGCGGGGGGGTTGAGCAGTTCTTC.